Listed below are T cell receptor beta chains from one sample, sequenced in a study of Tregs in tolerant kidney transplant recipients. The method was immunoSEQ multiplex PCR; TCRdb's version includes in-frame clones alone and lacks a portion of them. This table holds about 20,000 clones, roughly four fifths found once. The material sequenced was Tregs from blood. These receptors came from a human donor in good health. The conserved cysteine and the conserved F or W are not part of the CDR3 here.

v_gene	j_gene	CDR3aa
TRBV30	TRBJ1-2	AHSDGNYGYT
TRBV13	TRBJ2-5	ASSLSREGRETQY
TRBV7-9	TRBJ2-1	ASSLGQGNEQF
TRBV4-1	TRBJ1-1	ASSQGARTEAF
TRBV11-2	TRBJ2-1	ASSLEGLRGNEQF
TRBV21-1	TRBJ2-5	ASSNRTGGKETQY
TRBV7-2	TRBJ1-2	ASSLTGDYGYT
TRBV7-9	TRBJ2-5	ASSLAIGEDTTQETQY
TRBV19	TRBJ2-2	ASRADRINTGELF
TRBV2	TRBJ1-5	ASSVEYNQPQH
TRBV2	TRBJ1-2	ASSERVAVYGYT
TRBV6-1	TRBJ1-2	ASSEGRPLKGYT
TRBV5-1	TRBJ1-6	ASREVFGSYNSPLH
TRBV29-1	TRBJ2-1	SVAQTAYNEQF
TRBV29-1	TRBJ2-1	SVERREYNEQF
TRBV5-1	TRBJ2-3	ASSLEPGGADTQY
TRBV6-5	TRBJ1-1	ASSYNRELNTEAF
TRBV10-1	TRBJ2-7	ASSESTGQGAVHEQY
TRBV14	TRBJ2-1	ASSPRAGDRVNNEQF
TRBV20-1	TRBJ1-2	SARHSYGYT
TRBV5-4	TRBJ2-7	ASSPRTSVEQY
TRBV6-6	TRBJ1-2	ASKGSTGLPHYGYT
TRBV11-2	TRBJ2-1	ASSFISSSYNEQF
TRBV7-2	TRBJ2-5	ASSEGWETQY
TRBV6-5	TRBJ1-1	ASSYGGLGKNTEAF
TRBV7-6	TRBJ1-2	ATTGTGGSGYT
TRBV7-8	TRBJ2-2	ASSSRAGAPGELF
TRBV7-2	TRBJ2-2	ASSPQSTGELF
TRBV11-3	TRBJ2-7	ASSLATDLFADEQY
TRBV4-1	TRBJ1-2	ASSQPGRINYGYT
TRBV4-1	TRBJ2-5	ASSQGARGETQY
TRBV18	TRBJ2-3	ASSASDTQY
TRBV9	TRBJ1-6	ASSATLQNSPLH
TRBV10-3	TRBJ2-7	AIATSGAYEQY
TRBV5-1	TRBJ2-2	ASSSGQGGAGELF
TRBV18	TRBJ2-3	ASSRRLSGDTFLLPQY
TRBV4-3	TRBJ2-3	ASSQEWGLSTDTQY
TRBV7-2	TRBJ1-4	ASSLKSQGSSELF
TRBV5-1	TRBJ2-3	ASSPRGGGRTDTQY
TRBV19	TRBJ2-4	ASSNRRAKNIQY
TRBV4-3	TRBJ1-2	ASSQVGGAGGAYGYT
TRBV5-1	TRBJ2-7	ASSSGTGETYEQY
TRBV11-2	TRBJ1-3	ASSFGQGNTIY
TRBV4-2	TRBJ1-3	ASSRTGRAGNTIY
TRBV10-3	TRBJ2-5	ATRQGGDLETQY
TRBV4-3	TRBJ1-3	ASSEGWGTIY
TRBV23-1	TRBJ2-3	ASRIEASTDTQY
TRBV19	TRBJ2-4	ASSTGGGKNIQY
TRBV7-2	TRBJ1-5	ASSSGQGFNQPQH
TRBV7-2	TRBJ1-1	ASSLGGSTEAF
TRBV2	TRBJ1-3	ASDLGFPGNTIY
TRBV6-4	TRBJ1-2	ASSTDDYGYT
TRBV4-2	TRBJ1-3	ASSQGVRFSGNTIY
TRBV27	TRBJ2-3	ASSTRPDTQY
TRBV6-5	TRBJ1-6	ASSYWQGSSPLH
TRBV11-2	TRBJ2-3	ASSLAGQYTQY
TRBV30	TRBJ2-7	AWSVHAYEQY